The 20 T cell receptor beta chains listed next were all sequenced from one sample in a study of blood T cell repertoires in COVID-19. Method: immunoSEQ multiplex PCR; TCRdb's copy keeps in-frame clones and lacks some. This table holds 50,000 or so clones, approximately 88% found once. The source material was peripheral blood. The receptors derive from a human donor in a cohort sampled during active COVID-19.

This clone was detected only once. The chain recombines TRBV11-2 with TRBJ2-2; TRBD1 aligns across 10 bases. With V trimmed by 1 base and J by 5 bases, 1 base remained unmatched. The CDR3 has 15 residues. Germline V gives CDR1 SGHAT, CDR2 FQNNGV. This CDR3 is CASSLADRGTGELFF. In DNA, the CDR3 is TGTGCCAGCAGCTTAGCGGACAGGGGGACCGGGGAGCTGTTTTTT.

The chain recombines TRBV28 with TRBJ1-1, with 7 bases matching TRBD1. The J segment lost 2 bases and the V segment lost 6 bases, leaving 6 bases of the junction unmatched. Germline CDR1 MDHEN, CDR2 SYDVKM. This CDR3 has 14 amino acids. CDR3 sequence reads: CASRVTGPNTEAFF. The CDR3 DNA follows: TGTGCCAGCAGGGTGACAGGGCCCAACACTGAAGCTTTCTTT.

V is TRBV19 and J is TRBJ2-6, with 9 bases aligning to TRBD1. The CDR3 extends over 19 amino acids. V trimming: 5 bases; J trimming: 0 bases; junction bases outside the gene matches: 11. CDR1 and CDR2 from the germline V gene are LNHDA and SQIVND (reference sequence). CDR3 region: CASSPFGTGLYSGANVLTF. In DNA, the CDR3 is TGTGCCAGTAGTCCCTTCGGGACAGGGTTGTACTCTGGGGCCAACGTCCTGACTTTC.

The V gene is TRBV28, the J gene TRBJ2-7; TRBD2 matches 12 bases. The CDR3 is made up of 15 amino acids. V lost 5 bases, J lost 9 bases, and 11 bases stayed unmatched. Germline CDR1 is MDHEN and CDR2 is SYDVKM. CDR3 region: CASSLRTSGAPRQYF. The CDR3 DNA follows: TGTGCCAGCAGTCTCCGGACTAGCGGGGCTCCAAGGCAGTACTTC.

A remark on this clone: The junction departs from the called germline gene at one end, perhaps through a read error. Other DNA sequences of this sample code for an identical CDR3. CDR3 in DNA: TGCGCCAGCAGCTTCCCGGCAGATACGCAGTATTTT. This translates into CASSFPADTQYF. The chain uses TRBV5-5 and TRBJ2-3, with D hard to call. The CDR3 spans 12 residues. The germline gives CDR1 SGHKS, CDR2 YYEKEE (reference sequence).

This rearrangement joins TRBV5-1 to TRBJ1-4; D perhaps matches TRBD1 (6 bases). Germline-derived CDR1 and CDR2 are SGHRS and YFSETQ. CDR3 length: 15 residues. Trimming left V 0 bases short and J 8 bases short, with 14 bases between. DNA for the CDR3: TGCGCCAGCAGCTTGGAAGGGGGAAGGGAGGAAAAACTGTTTTTT. Its translation: CASSLEGGREEKLFF.

Comments on this clone: The junction departs from germline at one end; a sequencing error may be responsible. This chain uses TRBV7-7 with TRBJ2-2; a possible D gene is TRBD2 (6 bases). In germline, CDR1 is SSHAT, CDR2 FNYEAQ (reference sequence). This CDR3 comprises 19 residues. The CDR3 DNA sequence: TGTGCTAGCAGCTCCTCCGTGCGGGGAGCAGGGACGAGCACCGGGGAGCTGTTTTTT. This translates into CASSSSVRGAGTSTGELFF.

This chain joins TRBV11-2 and TRBJ1-5, with 8 bases lining up with TRBD1. J gave up 9 bases and V 5 bases, and 12 bases lay outside the gene matches. The CDR3 consists of 15 residues. Germline lookup yields CDR1 SGHAT and CDR2 FQNNGV. This CDR3 is CASSADRGATRPQHF. DNA for the CDR3: TGTGCCAGCAGCGCTGACAGGGGTGCGACCCGGCCCCAGCATTTT. Full variable domain (remainder filled in from reference TRBV11-2 and TRBJ1-5): EAGVAQSPRYKIIEKRQSVAFWCNPISGHATLYWYQQILGQGPKLLIQFQNNGVVDDSQLPKDRFSAERLKGVDSTLKIQPAKLEDSAVYLCASSADRGATRPQHFGDGTRLSIL.

This sequence joins TRBV9 and TRBJ1-5; D uncertain. Trimming shortened V by 0 bases and J by 5 bases, and 9 bases separated the two germline ends. The germline V gene has CDR1 SGDLS and CDR2 YYNGEE. There are 14 residues in the CDR3. The CDR3 protein is CASSVGGSHQPQHF. For the CDR3, the DNA is TGTGCCAGCAGCGTAGGAGGGAGCCATCAGCCCCAGCATTTT.

The chain carries TRBV18 and TRBJ1-6; 7 bases map to TRBD1. Losses at the gene ends were 5 bases for V and 8 bases for J; bases not matched to a gene: 6. This CDR3 region has 14 residues. The germline V gene encodes CDR1 KGHSH and CDR2 LQKENI. The DNA of the CDR3 is TGTGCCAGCTCAAGACAGGGAAAGGATTCACCCCTCCACTTT. It codes for CASSRQGKDSPLHF.

The rearrangement links TRBV15 to TRBJ1-2; TRBD1 agrees at 7 bases. The CDR3 covers 15 residues. The germline CDR1 and CDR2 sequences are LNHNV and YYDKDF (reference sequence). J gave up 4 bases and V 9 bases, and 14 bases lay outside the gene matches. CDR3 sequence: CATSVGTEGIYGYTF. CDR3 DNA sequence: TGTGCCACATCCGTCGGGACAGAAGGGATCTATGGCTACACCTTC.

This chain uses TRBV5-1 with TRBJ2-7; 12 bases map to TRBD1. The V gene's germline CDR1 is SGHRS and CDR2 YFSETQ. Trimming at V came to 0 bases and at J to 3 bases, leaving 4 bases not matched to a gene. This CDR3 is built from 16 residues. CDR3 amino acids: CASSLAGTGGNYEQYV. As DNA, the CDR3 is TGCGCCAGCAGCTTGGCCGGGACAGGGGGCAACTACGAGCAGTACGTC.

V is TRBV6-5 and J is TRBJ1-4; tentative D call: TRBD1 (6 bases). The CDR3 runs to 15 residues. Trimming stripped 0 bases from V and 4 bases from J, with 9 bases between. Germline values: CDR1 MNHEY, CDR2 SVGAGI. Here the CDR3 reads CASSYSNRDNEKLFF. The CDR3 coding sequence is TGTGCCAGCAGTTACTCGAACAGGGATAATGAAAAACTGTTTTTT.

This chain connects TRBV18 to TRBJ1-1, with D tentatively TRBD1 (6 bases). Trimming pared 2 bases from V and 1 base from J, leaving 8 bases between. This CDR3 contains 14 residues. Germline loops: CDR1 KGHSH, CDR2 LQKENI. CDR3 bases: TGTGCCAGCTCACCAATGGGACAGAACACTGAAGCTTTCTTT. Protein sequence: CASSPMGQNTEAFF.

The CDR3 DNA reads TGTGCCAGCAGTCGACTAGCGGGAGGCTCCTACAATGAGCAGTTCTTC. Amino acids: CASSRLAGGSYNEQFF. V is TRBV7-8 and J is TRBJ2-1; 13 bases map to TRBD2. With 6 bases clipped from V and 0 bases from J, the junction kept 2 bases outside the gene matches. Germline V CDR1 and CDR2: SGHVS, FQNEAQ. CDR3 length: 16 residues. Full variable domain (remainder filled in from reference TRBV7-8 and TRBJ2-1): GAGVSQSPRYKVAKRGQDVALRCDPISGHVSLFWYQQALGQGPEFLTYFQNEAQLDKSGLPSDRFFAERPEGSVSTLKIQRTQQEDSAVYLCASSRLAGGSYNEQFFGPGTRLTVL.

V gene TRBV11-1 combines with J gene TRBJ2-7; the D gene is possibly TRBD2 (6 bases). Germline CDR1 is SGHAT and CDR2 is FQDESV (reference sequence). Trimming pared 3 bases from V and 7 bases from J, leaving 7 bases between. The CDR3 loop spans 11 amino acids. In nucleotides, the CDR3 is TGTGCCAGCAGCTTCGGAGGGGAGCAGTACGTC. Amino acid sequence: CASSFGGEQYV.

This clone was counted between two and nine times. The chain has TRBV4-1 and TRBJ2-1; TRBD2 matches at 8 bases. The V segment lost 1 base and the J segment 4 bases; nucleotides outside the gene matches: 6. The CDR3 loop spans 16 amino acids. The germline V gene encodes CDR1 MGHRA and CDR2 YSYEKL. This CDR3 is CASSQAALAAYNEQFF. The CDR3 region has the DNA TGCGCCAGCAGCCAAGCCGCACTAGCGGCGTACAATGAGCAGTTCTTC.

This clone was observed a single time. V is TRBV11-1 and J is TRBJ1-3; no reliable D call. The V end lost 0 bases, the J end lost 1 base, and 7 bases lay between the germline ends. Germline CDR1 is SGHAT and CDR2 is FQDESV (reference sequence). The CDR3 length is 15 residues. The CDR3 DNA reads TGTGCCAGCAGCTTAGCGAGCGAATCTGGAAACACCATATATTTT. Amino acid sequence: CASSLASESGNTIYF.

This clone has a handful of counts. The chain links TRBV7-6 to TRBJ2-7; the match to TRBD1 covers 10 bases. Looked up from germline, CDR1 is SGHVS and CDR2 is FNYEAQ. This CDR3 spans 15 amino acids. Trimming took 5 bases from V and 2 from J; bases not matched to a gene: 6. CDR3 loop: CASSLAGQGAYEQYV. CDR3 sequence (DNA): TGTGCCAGCAGCCTGGCTGGACAGGGGGCCTACGAGCAGTACGTC.

The gene calls are TRBV5-1 and TRBJ2-7; D is perhaps TRBD2 (6 bases). Germline-derived CDR1 and CDR2 are SGHRS and YFSETQ. Trimming pared 0 bases from V and 4 bases from J, leaving 11 bases between. The CDR3 contains 14 residues. DNA of the CDR3: TGCGCCAGCAGCTTGGGCGGGAATCCGTACGAGCAGTACTTC. This encodes CASSLGGNPYEQYF.